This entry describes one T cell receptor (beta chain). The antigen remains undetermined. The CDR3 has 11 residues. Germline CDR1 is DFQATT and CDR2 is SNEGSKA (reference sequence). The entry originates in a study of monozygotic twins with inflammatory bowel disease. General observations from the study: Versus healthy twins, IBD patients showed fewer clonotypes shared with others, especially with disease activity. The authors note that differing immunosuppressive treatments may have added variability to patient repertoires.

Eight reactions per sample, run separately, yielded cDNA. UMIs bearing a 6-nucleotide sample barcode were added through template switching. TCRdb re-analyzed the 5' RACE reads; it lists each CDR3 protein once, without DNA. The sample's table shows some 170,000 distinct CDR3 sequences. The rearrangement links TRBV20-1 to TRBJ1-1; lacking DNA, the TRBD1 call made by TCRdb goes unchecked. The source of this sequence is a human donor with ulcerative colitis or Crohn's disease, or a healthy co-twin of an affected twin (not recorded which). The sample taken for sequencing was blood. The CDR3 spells CSVLRVTEAFF.